These 16 T cell receptor beta chains were all obtained from the same sample, sequenced in a study of T-cell reconstitution after alpha-beta-depleted transplantation in children. Preparation of the TCRbeta library used unique molecular identifiers. TCRdb independently ran MiXCR on the PCR reads; one entry per CDR3 protein. The table lists about 440,000 distinct CDR3 sequences, 43% of them singletons. The sample here was PBMCs, taken before TCRalphabeta/CD19-depleted stem cell transplant. The receptors stem from a girl aged 2 to 9 with aplastic anemia, due to receive a stem cell transplant.

This clonotype has just one count. V gene TRBV3-1 combines with J gene TRBJ2-3; 9 positions match TRBD2. Germline V gene lookup returns CDR1 LGHDT and CDR2 YNNKEL (reference sequence). After removal of 5 bases from V and 2 bases from J, the junction contained 8 bases not matched to a gene. The length of the CDR3 is 16 residues. The CDR3 coding sequence is TGTGCCAGCAGCAGTAGCGGGAGTAGGTTCACAGATACGCAGTATTTT. Residues: CASSSSGSRFTDTQYF.

This sequence joins TRBV5-1 and TRBJ2-1; possibly TRBD2 for D (7 bases). V gave up 0 bases and J gave up 5 bases, with 12 bases separating them. This CDR3 region has 15 residues. Per germline, CDR1 SGHRS and CDR2 YFSETQ. CDR3 sequence: CASSLAWRGHNEQFF. Written as DNA, the CDR3 is TGCGCCAGCAGCTTGGCCTGGCGGGGGCACAATGAGCAGTTCTTC.

This clonotype was observed a few times. The V call is TRBV7-6, the J call TRBJ2-2; possibly TRBD1 for D (5 bases). The CDR3 sequence is 18 residues long. The V and J ends lost 2 bases and 5 bases respectively, with 21 bases between them. Germline CDR1 reads SGHVS; CDR2 reads FNYEAQ. As DNA, the CDR3 is TGTGCCAGCAGCTTAAGGGGTCGCGCAGGGCCGAGAACCGGGGAGCTGTTTTTT. This sequence encodes CASSLRGRAGPRTGELFF.

The chain joins TRBV7-6 to TRBJ2-1; D is unresolved. The CDR3 is made up of 16 amino acids. The ends were cut back, 2 bases at V and 9 bases at J, with 20 bases in the middle. Germline CDR1 reads SGHVS; CDR2 reads FNYEAQ. The CDR3 loop is CASSLKDPDLGGEQFF. Written as DNA, the CDR3 is TGTGCCAGCAGCTTAAAGGATCCCGATTTGGGCGGTGAGCAGTTCTTC.

V and J are TRBV11-2 and TRBJ2-5; TRBD2 agrees at 9 bases. Germline CDR1 is SGHAT and CDR2 is FQNNGV. V dropped 5 bases and J dropped 5; count of bases not matched to a gene: 15. The CDR3 has 17 amino acids. CDR3 nucleotide sequence: TGTGCCAGCAGCCGAACGAGGACTAGCGTGAAGTACGAGACCCAGTACTTC. Protein sequence: CASSRTRTSVKYETQYF.

This clonotype was observed a single time. The V and J genes are TRBV20-1 and TRBJ2-5, with D tentatively TRBD2 (5 bases). CDR1 DFQATT and CDR2 SNEGSKA come from the germline V gene (reference sequence). With 0 bases removed from V and 1 base from J, the gap between germline ends came to 18 bases. The CDR3 loop spans 17 amino acids. CDR3: CSARDRGWGRTQETQYF. CDR3 bases: TGCAGTGCTAGAGATCGGGGTTGGGGTCGGACCCAAGAGACCCAGTACTTC.

The chain is built from TRBV20-1 and TRBJ2-1; D gene ambiguous. The CDR3 runs 12 residues. CDR1 and CDR2 from the germline V gene are DFQATT and SNEGSKA (reference sequence). Deletions cut 0 bases from V and 7 bases from J, with 7 bases between. The CDR3 reads CSARESENEQFF. CDR3 sequence (DNA): TGCAGTGCTAGAGAATCGGAAAATGAGCAGTTCTTC.

The rearrangement joins TRBV20-1 to TRBJ2-7; tentative D call: TRBD1 (6 bases). Between the trimmed V and J ends, which lost 1 base and 3 bases, there was a span of 13 bases. This CDR3 region has 14 residues. Germline loops: CDR1 DFQATT, CDR2 SNEGSKA (reference sequence). CDR3 DNA sequence: TGCAGTGCTAGAGTTCCGGGACACAACTACGAGCAGTACTTC. As protein: CSARVPGHNYEQYF.

The J gene is TRBJ2-6, the V gene TRBV7-2, with D perhaps matching TRBD1 (5 bases). Trimming stripped 2 bases from V and 2 bases from J, with 7 bases between. The CDR3 contains 15 residues. Per the germline V gene, CDR1 is SGHTA and CDR2 is FQGNSA. The DNA of the CDR3 is TGTGCCAGCAGCTTAAAGGGGCCTGGGGCCAACGTCCTGACTTTC. Encoded protein: CASSLKGPGANVLTF.

This clonotype was observed many times. The J gene is TRBJ1-3, the V gene TRBV4-1; D unresolved. Germline V lookup: CDR1 MGHRA, CDR2 YSYEKL. There are 13 residues in the CDR3. V gave up 1 base and J gave up 2 bases, with 3 bases separating them. The CDR3 DNA is TGCGCCAGCAGCCAAGTCCCTGGAAACACCATATATTTT. Its translation is CASSQVPGNTIYF.

This clonotype has at least ten counts. The chain uses TRBV12-3 or TRBV12-4 and TRBJ2-2; TRBD2 is a possible D gene (6 bases). The CDR3 length is 13 residues. Written as DNA, the CDR3 is TGTGCGTCGTCTAGCGAGAACACCGGGGAGCTGTTTTTT. This sequence encodes CASSSENTGELFF.

This clonotype was seen repeatedly, ten times or more. This chain links TRBV4-1 with TRBJ2-5; D is perhaps TRBD1 or TRBD2 (6 bases each). Germline V CDR1 and CDR2: MGHRA, YSYEKL. Trimming removed 1 base at V and 0 bases at J, with 24 bases between. The CDR3 extends over 20 amino acids. CDR3 region: CASSQAVLSGGGGYQETQYF. DNA of the CDR3: TGCGCCAGCAGCCAAGCTGTCCTTTCAGGAGGAGGGGGGTACCAAGAGACCCAGTACTTC.

The V call is TRBV2, the J call TRBJ1-1; D ambiguous. The germline V gene has CDR1 SNHLY and CDR2 FYNNEI. V lost 8 bases to trimming and J lost 0 bases, with 7 bases between them. The CDR3 extends over 12 amino acids. The chain's CDR3 is CASEELNTEAFF. The CDR3 DNA follows: TGTGCCAGCGAGGAGTTGAACACTGAAGCTTTCTTT.

This clonotype was seen many times. This chain links TRBV27 with TRBJ2-7, with 8 bases identical to TRBD2. The germline CDR1 and CDR2 sequences are MNHEY and SMNVEV (reference sequence). After removal of 5 bases from V and 2 bases from J, the junction contained 5 bases not matched to a gene. The CDR3 runs 14 residues. As DNA, the CDR3 is TGTGCCAGCAGTCTAGCGGGCCCCACCTACGAGCAGTACTTC. It codes for CASSLAGPTYEQYF.

The gene calls are TRBV28 and TRBJ1-1; D is ambiguous. V lost 2 bases to trimming and J lost 4 bases, with 14 bases between them. CDR1 MDHEN and CDR2 SYDVKM come from the germline V gene. CDR3 length: 15 amino acids. The CDR3 reads CASSLRADGGTEAFF. In DNA form, the CDR3 reads TGTGCCAGCAGTTTAAGGGCGGACGGAGGCACTGAAGCTTTCTTT.

This rearrangement joins TRBV29-1 to TRBJ2-1; D is uncertain. CDR1 and CDR2 from the germline V gene are SQVTM and ANQGSEA. Trimming took off 3 bases at V and 4 bases at J, with 16 bases between the two ends. The CDR3 contains 15 residues. This CDR3 is CSVEDWLVGYNEQFF. The CDR3 bases are TGCAGCGTTGAGGATTGGTTAGTGGGGTACAATGAGCAGTTCTTC.